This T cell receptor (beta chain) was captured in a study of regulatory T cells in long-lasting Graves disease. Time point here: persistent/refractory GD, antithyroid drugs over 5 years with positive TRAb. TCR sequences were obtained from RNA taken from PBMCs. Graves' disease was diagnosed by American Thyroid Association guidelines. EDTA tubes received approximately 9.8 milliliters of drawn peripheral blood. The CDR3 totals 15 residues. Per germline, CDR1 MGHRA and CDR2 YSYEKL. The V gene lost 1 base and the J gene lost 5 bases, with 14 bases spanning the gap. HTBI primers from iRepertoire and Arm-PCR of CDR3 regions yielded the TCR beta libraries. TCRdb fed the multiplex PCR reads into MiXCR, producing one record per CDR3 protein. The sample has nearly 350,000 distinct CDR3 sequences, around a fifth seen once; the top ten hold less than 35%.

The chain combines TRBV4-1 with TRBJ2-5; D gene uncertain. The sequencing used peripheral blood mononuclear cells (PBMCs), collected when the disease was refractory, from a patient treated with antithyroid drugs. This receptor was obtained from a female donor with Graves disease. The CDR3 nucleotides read TGCGCCAGCAGCCAAGTCATGGTCAACCGGGAGACCCAGTACTTC. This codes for CASSQVMVNRETQYF.